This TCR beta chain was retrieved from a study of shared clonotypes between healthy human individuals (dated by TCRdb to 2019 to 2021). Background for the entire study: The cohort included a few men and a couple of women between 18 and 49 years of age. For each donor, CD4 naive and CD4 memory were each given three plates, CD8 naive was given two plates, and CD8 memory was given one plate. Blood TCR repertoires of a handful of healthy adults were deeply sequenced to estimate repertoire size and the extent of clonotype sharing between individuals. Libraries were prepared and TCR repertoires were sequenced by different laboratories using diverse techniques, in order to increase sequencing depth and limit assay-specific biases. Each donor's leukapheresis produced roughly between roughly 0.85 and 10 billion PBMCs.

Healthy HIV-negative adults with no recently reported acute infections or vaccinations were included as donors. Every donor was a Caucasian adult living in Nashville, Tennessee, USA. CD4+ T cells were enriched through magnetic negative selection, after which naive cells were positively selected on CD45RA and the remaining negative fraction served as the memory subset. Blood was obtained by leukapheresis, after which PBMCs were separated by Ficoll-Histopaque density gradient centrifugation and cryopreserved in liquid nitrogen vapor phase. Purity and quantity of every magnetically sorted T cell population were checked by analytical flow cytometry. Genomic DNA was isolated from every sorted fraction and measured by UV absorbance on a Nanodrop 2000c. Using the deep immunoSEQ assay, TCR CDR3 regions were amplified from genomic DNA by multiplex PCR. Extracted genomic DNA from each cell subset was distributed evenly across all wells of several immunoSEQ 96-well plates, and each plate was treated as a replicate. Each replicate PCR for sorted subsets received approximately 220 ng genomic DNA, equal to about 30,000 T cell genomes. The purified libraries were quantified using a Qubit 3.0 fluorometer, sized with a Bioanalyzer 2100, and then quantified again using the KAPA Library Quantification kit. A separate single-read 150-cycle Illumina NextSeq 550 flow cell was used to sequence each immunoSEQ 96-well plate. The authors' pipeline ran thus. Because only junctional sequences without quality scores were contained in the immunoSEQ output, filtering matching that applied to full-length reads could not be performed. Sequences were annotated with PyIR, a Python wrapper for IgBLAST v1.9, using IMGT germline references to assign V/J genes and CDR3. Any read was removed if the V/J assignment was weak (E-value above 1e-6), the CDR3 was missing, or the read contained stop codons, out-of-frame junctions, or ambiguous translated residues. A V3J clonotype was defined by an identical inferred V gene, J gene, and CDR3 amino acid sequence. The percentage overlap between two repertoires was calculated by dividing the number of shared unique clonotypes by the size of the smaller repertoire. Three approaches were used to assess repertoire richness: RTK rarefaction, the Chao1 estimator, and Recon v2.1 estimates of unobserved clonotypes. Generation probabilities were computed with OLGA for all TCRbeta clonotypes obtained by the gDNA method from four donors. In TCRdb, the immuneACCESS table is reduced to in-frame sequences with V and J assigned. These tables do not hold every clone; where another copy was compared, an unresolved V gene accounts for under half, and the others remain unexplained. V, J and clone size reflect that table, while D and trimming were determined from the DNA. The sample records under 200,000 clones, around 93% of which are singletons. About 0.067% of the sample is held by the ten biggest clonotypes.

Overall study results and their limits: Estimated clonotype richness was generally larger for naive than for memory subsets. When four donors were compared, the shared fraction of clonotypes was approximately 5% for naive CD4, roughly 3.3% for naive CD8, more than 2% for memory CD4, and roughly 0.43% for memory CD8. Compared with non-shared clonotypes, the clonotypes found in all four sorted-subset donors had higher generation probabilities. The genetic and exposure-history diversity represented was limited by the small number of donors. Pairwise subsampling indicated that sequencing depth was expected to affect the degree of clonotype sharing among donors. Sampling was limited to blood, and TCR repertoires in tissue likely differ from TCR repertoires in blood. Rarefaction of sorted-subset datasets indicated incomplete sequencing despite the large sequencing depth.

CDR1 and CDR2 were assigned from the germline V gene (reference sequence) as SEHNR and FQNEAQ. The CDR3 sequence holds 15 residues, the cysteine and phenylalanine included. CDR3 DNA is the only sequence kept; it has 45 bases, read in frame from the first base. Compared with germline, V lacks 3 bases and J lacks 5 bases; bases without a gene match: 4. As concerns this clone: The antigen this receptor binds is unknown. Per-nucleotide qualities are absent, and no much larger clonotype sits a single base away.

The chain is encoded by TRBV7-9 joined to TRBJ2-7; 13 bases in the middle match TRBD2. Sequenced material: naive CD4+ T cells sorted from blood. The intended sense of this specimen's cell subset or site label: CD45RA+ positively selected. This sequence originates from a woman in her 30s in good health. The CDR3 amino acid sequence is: CASSFTGTSGNEQYF. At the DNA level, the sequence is TGTGCCAGCAGCTTCACCGGGACTAGCGGGAACGAGCAGTACTTC.